The 21 T cell receptor beta chains reported below all come from one sample, sequenced in a study of cytomegalovirus exposure and HLA in healthy donors. The primer mix had 60 Vbeta and 13 Jbeta primers. The data were produced by immunoSEQ multiplex PCR, yet TCRdb's version contains in-frame clones alone and is incomplete. Here the sample table reports about 52,000 clones. Material: PBMCs. These receptors were collected from a woman between 45 and 65 years old in good health and CMV-seropositive.

V and J are TRBV6-1 and TRBJ2-3; TRBD1 matches 9 bases. V shed 10 bases and J 2 bases; nucleotides not matched to a gene: 10. The CDR3 runs 15 residues. CDR1 is MNHNS, CDR2 SASEGT, per germline. Written as DNA, the CDR3 is TGTGCCATCGCATCTGGGACAGGGATCACAGATACGCAGTATTTT. Its protein is CAIASGTGITDTQYF.

The V call is TRBV6-1, the J call TRBJ1-1; 7 bases line up with TRBD1. V gave up 3 bases and J gave up 0 bases; unmatched junction bases: 4. The germline V gene has CDR1 MNHNS and CDR2 SASEGT. The CDR3 has 15 residues. Here the CDR3 DNA reads TGTGCCAGCAGTGATGCGGGACAGCTGAACACTGAAGCTTTCTTT. Translated, it gives CASSDAGQLNTEAFF.

The chain recombines TRBV18 with TRBJ1-1, with 7 bases fitting TRBD1. This CDR3 is built from 14 residues. CDR1 and CDR2 (germline): KGHSH, LQKENI. The trim removed 3 bases at V and 5 bases at J, leaving 6 bases unmatched. CDR3 protein: CASSPTGESTEAFF. In nucleotides, the CDR3 is TGTGCCAGCTCACCCACAGGGGAGAGTACTGAAGCTTTCTTT.

The chain carries TRBV28 and TRBJ2-7, with D possibly being TRBD2 (5 bases). Per germline, CDR1 MDHEN and CDR2 SYDVKM. The germline V and J ends were trimmed by 3 bases and 6 bases, with 15 bases remaining between them. CDR3 length: 14 residues. The CDR3 sequence: CASSLEAAAAEQYF. CDR3 nucleotide sequence: TGTGCCAGCAGTTTGGAGGCGGCGGCTGCCGAGCAGTACTTC.

The V gene is TRBV29-1, the J gene TRBJ2-6, with D unclear. CDR3 size: 17 residues. The V and J ends lost 0 bases and 0 bases respectively, with 12 bases between them. The germline V gene encodes CDR1 SQVTM and CDR2 ANQGSEA. Written as DNA, the CDR3 is TGCAGCGTTGAAGATATCAGTCCCTCCTCTGGGGCCAACGTCCTGACTTTC. This encodes CSVEDISPSSGANVLTF.

This chain connects TRBV2 to TRBJ1-4; TRBD1 might be the D (6 bases). The CDR3 runs to 15 residues. V gave up 6 bases and J gave up 7 bases, with 18 bases separating them. Germline assignment: CDR1 SNHLY and CDR2 FYNNEI. The CDR3 nucleotides read TGTGCCAGCAGCAAAAGAGCAGGGGATGCTGAAAAACTGTTTTTT. This codes for CASSKRAGDAEKLFF.

The rearrangement links TRBV28 to TRBJ2-1; D unresolved. V shed 6 bases and J shed 3 bases, with 9 bases lying between them. The CDR3 loop spans 13 amino acids. The germline V gene has CDR1 MDHEN and CDR2 SYDVKM. CDR3 region: CASRKQVYNEQFF. The CDR3, as DNA: TGTGCCAGCAGGAAACAAGTCTACAATGAGCAGTTCTTC.

This chain uses TRBV5-1 with TRBJ2-1, with D maybe TRBD2 (5 bases). V shed 1 base and J shed 13 bases, with 15 bases lying between them. The CDR3 runs to 13 residues. Germline CDR1 SGHRS, CDR2 YFSETQ. CDR3 sequence: CASSLLLYGIQFF. The CDR3, as DNA: TGCGCCAGCAGCTTGTTGTTATACGGGATTCAGTTCTTC.

The CDR3 DNA sequence: TGTGCCAGCAGTTACGGCAGGGGGTTGGTCGGGGAGCTGTTTTTT. Translating it yields CASSYGRGLVGELFF. The chain carries TRBV6-5 and TRBJ2-2; 7 bases are shared with TRBD1. This CDR3 is 15 amino acids long. With V trimmed by 2 bases and J by 7 bases, 7 bases remained unmatched. Germline loops: CDR1 MNHEY, CDR2 SVGAGI.

The chain is built from TRBV19 and TRBJ2-2; 8 nucleotides align to TRBD1. The length of the CDR3 is 16 residues. CDR1 is LNHDA, CDR2 SQIVND, per germline (reference sequence). The V segment lost 5 bases and the J segment 5 bases; nucleotides outside the gene matches: 10. The CDR3 nucleotides read TGTGCCAGTAGTTCCCGGACAGGGTCGTTAACCGGGGAGCTGTTTTTT. This gives the protein CASSSRTGSLTGELFF.

The chain combines TRBV7-2 with TRBJ1-3; no reliable D call. V dropped 5 bases and J dropped 0 bases, with 8 bases sitting between them. In germline, CDR1 is SGHTA, CDR2 FQGNSA. The CDR3 spans 14 residues. CDR3 sequence reads: CASSRGFSGNTIYF. The CDR3 DNA follows: TGTGCCAGCAGCCGGGGATTCTCTGGAAACACCATATATTTT.

This rearrangement joins TRBV7-8 to TRBJ1-2; TRBD1 agrees at 8 bases. Germline V gene lookup returns CDR1 SGHVS and CDR2 FQNEAQ. The CDR3 runs to 15 residues. With V trimmed by 5 bases and J by 8 bases, 13 bases remained unmatched. In DNA, the CDR3 is TGTGCCAGCAGCCGAAATTCAGGGGGCGTAAACGGCTACACCTTC. Amino acids: CASSRNSGGVNGYTF. The whole variable domain, remainder taken from reference TRBV7-8 and TRBJ1-2, is GAGVSQSPRYKVAKRGQDVALRCDPISGHVSLFWYQQALGQGPEFLTYFQNEAQLDKSGLPSDRFFAERPEGSVSTLKIQRTQQEDSAVYLCASSRNSGGVNGYTFGSGTRLTVV.

V and J are TRBV5-4 and TRBJ2-2; the D gene is possibly TRBD2 (5 bases). V was pared by 2 bases and J by 6 bases, with 8 bases between. The CDR3 is made up of 13 amino acids. Germline values: CDR1 SGHNT, CDR2 YYREEE (reference sequence). DNA of the CDR3: TGTGCCAGCAGCTTTCTGGAGGCCGGGGAGCTGTTTTTT. Amino acid sequence: CASSFLEAGELFF.

J is TRBJ1-2 and V is TRBV6-6, with D possibly TRBD1 on 6 matching bases. Between the trimmed V and J ends, which lost 0 bases and 4 bases, there was a span of 15 bases. This CDR3 comprises 16 residues. CDR1 is MNHNY and CDR2 is SVGAGI in the germline V gene (reference sequence). The CDR3 here is CASSYSRGGQIYGYTF. CDR3 in DNA: TGTGCCAGCAGTTACTCTCGTGGTGGACAGATCTATGGCTACACCTTC.

The chain combines TRBV6-5 with TRBJ1-3, with 11 nucleotides matching TRBD1. The CDR3 is 14 residues long. Germline CDR1 MNHEY, CDR2 SVGAGI. Trimming took 5 bases from V and 6 from J; bases not matched to a gene: 3. The CDR3 DNA reads TGTGCCAGCAGTCCGGACAGGGGGCTAAACACCATATATTTT. The encoded protein is CASSPDRGLNTIYF.

V usage is TRBV5-5 and J usage is TRBJ1-6; D is uncertain. Germline CDR1 and CDR2: SGHKS and YYEKEE (reference sequence). The CDR3 loop spans 17 amino acids. Trimming took 0 bases from V and 0 from J, leaving 10 bases between them. CDR3 nucleotide sequence: TGTGCCAGCAGCTTGGGGGCGACGAGCTCCTATAATTCACCCCTCCACTTT. Its protein product is CASSLGATSSYNSPLHF. Filled out from reference TRBV5-5 and TRBJ1-6, the complete variable domain reads DAGVTQSPTHLIKTRGQQVTLRCSPISGHKSVSWYQQVLGQGPQFIFQYYEKEERGRGNFPDRFSARQFPNYSSELNVNALLLGDSALYLCASSLGATSSYNSPLHFGNGTRLTVT.

The V gene is TRBV5-1, the J gene TRBJ1-2; 8 positions match TRBD1. Germline-derived CDR1 and CDR2 are SGHRS and YFSETQ. The junction had 8 bases not matched to a gene; V was cut back by 0 bases and J by 4 bases. The CDR3 runs to 16 residues. The CDR3 reads CASSLEVRGLSYGYTF. CDR3 nucleotides: TGCGCCAGCAGCTTGGAAGTCAGGGGGCTATCCTATGGCTACACCTTC. The full variable domain, in which reference TRBV5-1 and TRBJ1-2 provide the parts outside the CDR3, is KAGVTQTPRYLIKTRGQQVTLSCSPISGHRSVSWYQQTPGQGLQFLFEYFSETQRNKGNFPGRFSGRQFSNSRSEMNVSTLELGDSALYLCASSLEVRGLSYGYTFGSGTRLTVV.

V and J are TRBV6-5 and TRBJ2-2; 11 bases are a match to TRBD2. CDR1 is MNHEY, CDR2 SVGAGI, per germline. Trimming took 6 bases from V and 5 from J; bases not matched to a gene: 5. The CDR3 is made up of 15 amino acids. The chain's CDR3 is CASSRGTSGTGELFF. DNA of the CDR3: TGTGCCAGCAGCAGGGGGACTAGCGGTACCGGGGAGCTGTTTTTT.

This chain joins TRBV5-6 and TRBJ2-5; a possible D gene is TRBD2 (7 bases). The CDR3 spans 17 residues. V lost 1 base and J 5 bases, leaving 21 bases between the germline ends. From germline, CDR1 is SGHDT and CDR2 YYEEEE. The CDR3: CASSLFGRGRGEETQYF. The DNA of the CDR3 is TGTGCCAGCAGCTTGTTTGGGAGGGGGAGGGGCGAGGAGACCCAGTACTTC.

The chain employs TRBV15 and TRBJ2-3; no clear D gene. Trimming took off 6 bases at V and 4 bases at J, with 11 bases between the two ends. The CDR3 is made up of 13 amino acids. Per germline, CDR1 LNHNV and CDR2 YYDKDF (reference sequence). CDR3: CATRASFADTQYF. CDR3 coding DNA: TGTGCCACCAGAGCTAGTTTTGCAGATACGCAGTATTTT.

V and J are TRBV30 and TRBJ1-1, with TRBD1 as a possible D gene (5 bases). This CDR3 is 14 amino acids long. In germline, CDR1 is GTSNPN, CDR2 SVGIG (reference sequence). V was pared by 3 bases and J by 1 base, with 12 bases between. The CDR3 sequence: CAWRLGLQNTEAFF. CDR3 DNA sequence: TGTGCCTGGAGGCTGGGGCTTCAGAACACTGAAGCTTTCTTT.